The rows below give T cell receptor beta chains drawn from one sample of a study of a mutant IDH1 vaccine in newly diagnosed glioma. TCRdb's copy holds only in-frame clones and misses some; the assay was immunoSEQ multiplex PCR. This sample yields around 40,000 clones, of which approximately 86% are seen a single time; approximately 18% belongs to the top ten. Antigens for these TCRs are unknown. This specimen consisted of PBMCs, obtained from a glioma patient whose treatment included an IDH1 peptide vaccine. Receptors were obtained from a man aged 18-30 years with glioma. Some clones in this sample may be carry-over from other donors' samples. Each CDR3 is given with its conserved first and last residue.

v_call cdr3_aa
TRBV6-1 CASSAGGSEKLFF
TRBV6-5 CASSYGRVRGTQYF
TRBV10-3 CAISEQINQPQHF
TRBV25-1 CASSESSGARGDTQYF
TRBV30 CARRDRGRGVYGYTF
TRBV29-1 CSVGTGGGVQYF
TRBV7-9 CASSSGQTRGYTF
TRBV10-3 CAIRMEGHEQYF
TRBV11-2 CASSFPNTEAFF
TRBV29-1 CSVALTINTEAFF
TRBV4-2 CASSQADSYKNFGTEAFF
TRBV9 CASSVAAGALNTGELFF
TRBV4-2 CASSLWTGGTEAFF
TRBV27 CASSPDRGTSPLHF
TRBV7-3 CASSFPSRRDSPLHF
TRBV2 CASSWDPGTGDSYEQYF
TRBV10-2 CASSDPPSSYEQYF
TRBV13 CASNLDGAGTEAFF
TRBV4-3 CASSQKEQGFYGYTF
TRBV27 CASSPRWLTNEKLFF
TRBV5-1 CASSFGQRGTEAFF
TRBV19 CASSWGRTVTEAFF
TRBV6-5 CASSYSRGRELFF
TRBV29-1 CSVPPSGGSLVGDTQYF
TRBV19 CASSITLDTTFGAFF
TRBV5-6 CASSLRQNNSPLHF
TRBV9 CASSDTDTQYF
TRBV5-4 CASSDINEKLFF
TRBV6-1 CASSEVAGRNNSPLHF
TRBV4-1 CASSQGGQSKETQYF
TRBV28 CASSLPREANTEAFF
TRBV5-1 CASSLAGDMLSEAFF
TRBV27 CASSLSISGEQYF
TRBV5-1 CASSLKVGVGTGELFF
TRBV7-9 CASSEDRNYGYTF